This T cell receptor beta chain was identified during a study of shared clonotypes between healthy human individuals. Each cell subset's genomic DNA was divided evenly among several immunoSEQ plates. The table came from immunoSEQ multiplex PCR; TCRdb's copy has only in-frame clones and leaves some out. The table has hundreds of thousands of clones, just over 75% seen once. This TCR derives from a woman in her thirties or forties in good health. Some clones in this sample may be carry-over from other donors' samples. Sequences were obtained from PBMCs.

The CDR3 protein is CASSRITGVGQPQHF. The CDR3 bases are TGTGCCAGCAGCAGAATTACAGGGGTTGGTCAGCCCCAGCATTTT. The chain employs TRBV21-1 and TRBJ1-5; the D segment call TRBD1 is taken from the table without a DNA check. TRBV21-1 is described as a pseudogene. The CDR3 is made up of 15 amino acids.